This record concerns one T cell receptor beta chain sequence. The assay was immunoSEQ multiplex PCR, and TCRdb's table has in-frame clones only and misses some. This table holds tens of thousands of clones, 75% to 90% found once. These data belong to a study of OX40 agonist ivuxolimab in advanced cancers. Study-wide background: Patients received the agonistic anti-OX40 (CD134) antibody ivuxolimab. Eligibility rules accepted prior anti-PD-1, anti-PD-L1 or anti-CTLA-4 therapy, and roughly 40% had some. Three patients had partial responses: one hepatocellular carcinoma, two cutaneous melanoma.

The specimen was CD4+ or CD8+ T cells sorted from blood, collected in a trial of the OX40 agonist ivuxolimab. This clonotype originated in an adult with an advanced solid tumor such as melanoma, head and neck, liver or kidney cancer.

CDR3 in amino acids: CASSWGESTNQPQHF. The CDR3 nucleotides read TGTGCCAGCAGCTGGGGGGAGTCGACAAATCAGCCCCAGCATTTT. This chain joins TRBV7-6 and TRBJ1-5; TRBD1 is a possible D gene (5 bases). The V end lost 4 bases, the J end lost 4 bases, and 14 bases lay between the germline ends. Germline assignment: CDR1 SGHVS and CDR2 FNYEAQ. CDR3 size: 15 residues. Full variable domain (remainder filled in from reference TRBV7-6 and TRBJ1-5): GAGVSQSPRYKVTKRGQDVALRCDPISGHVSLYWYRQALGQGPEFLTYFNYEAQQDKSGLPNDRFSAERPEGSISTLTIQRTEQRDSAMYRCASSWGESTNQPQHFGDGTRLSIL.